Many counts were recorded for the clone carrying this T cell receptor (beta chain). Its antigen remains unidentified. This specimen belongs to a study of T cell repertoires in cytomegalovirus infection. Study information: Both a matching HLA type and CMV infection were indicated by public TCR beta signatures.

TCRdb recomputed calls from the reads with MiXCR, one row per CDR3 protein. The repertoire consists of around 450,000 distinct CDR3 sequences, with around 11% occurring once and the leading ten covering about 10%. Study-level findings and limits: CMV-specific TCR beta clonotypes restricted by HLA-C were the ones dominating the ex vivo response. Carriage of CMV together with the relevant HLA was identifiable through cumulative public TCR beta family frequency.

CDR1 and CDR2 from the germline V gene are LGHNA and YNFKEQ. The CDR3 has 17 residues. V was cut by 3 bases and J by 0 bases, with 15 bases left in between. The TCR originated in a human donor in good health (CMV status not recorded). Some clones in this sample may be carry-over from other donors' samples. This chain joins TRBV4-2 and TRBJ1-3; a weak D match, TRBD1 (5 bases). The material sequenced was PBMCs. This chain's CDR3 is CASSQEGPYNSGNTIYF. For the CDR3, the DNA is TGTGCCAGCAGCCAGGAGGGACCCTACAACTCTGGAAACACCATATATTTT.